The 15 T cell receptor beta chains in this list originate from one sample, sequenced in a study of CD8+CD57+ T cells in acquired aplastic anemia. CDR3 and TCR beta VDJ profiling relied on a genomic DNA template. TCRdb re-called the reads through MiXCR, storing one row per CDR3 protein. The table includes roughly 180,000 distinct CDR3 sequences, over 60% detected once. What was sequenced was sorted CD4+, CD8+, or CD8+CD57+ T cells (not recorded which) from PBMCs. The source is a human donor with severe aplastic anemia or a healthy control (not recorded which).

The CDR3 here is CASSLQRGKPQHF. DNA of the CDR3: TGTGCCAGCAGTTTACAAAGGGGCAAGCCCCAGCATTTT. The chain recombines TRBV27 with TRBJ1-5, with D perhaps TRBD1 (5 bases). Germline V gene data show CDR1 as MNHEY and CDR2 as SMNVEV (reference sequence). Trimming removed 2 bases from V and 8 bases from J, with 10 bases in between. The CDR3 length is 13 residues.

The chain's CDR3 is CSARGERNYEQYF. CDR3 in DNA: TGCAGTGCTAGAGGGGAGCGGAACTACGAGCAGTACTTC. This rearrangement joins TRBV20-1 to TRBJ2-7; TRBD2 is a possible D gene (5 bases). The length of the CDR3 is 13 residues. V gave up 1 base and J gave up 3 bases, with 10 bases separating them. Germline CDR1 and CDR2: DFQATT and SNEGSKA (reference sequence).

In this sample, this clonotype turned up many times. The V call is TRBV30, the J call TRBJ2-3; D is unresolved. This CDR3 spans 13 amino acids. V lost 3 bases and J 3 bases, leaving 10 bases between the germline ends. CDR1 is GTSNPN and CDR2 is SVGIG in the germline V gene (reference sequence). The CDR3 nucleotides are TGTGCCTGGAGCGAAATAATGACAGATACGCAGTATTTT. As protein: CAWSEIMTDTQYF.

The chain is built from TRBV7-2 and TRBJ2-7; 7 bases are shared with TRBD1. Germline CDR1 and CDR2: SGHTA and FQGNSA. V gave up 5 bases and J gave up 2 bases; unmatched junction bases: 6. This CDR3 contains 14 residues. The DNA of the CDR3 is TGTGCCAGCAGCCAAGCGACAGGGACCTACGAGCAGTACTTC. It translates to CASSQATGTYEQYF.

The rearrangement links TRBV19 to TRBJ1-2; D perhaps matches TRBD1 (6 bases). Trimming took 6 bases from V and 5 from J, leaving 19 bases between them. In germline, CDR1 is LNHDA, CDR2 SQIVND (reference sequence). The CDR3 covers 15 residues. CDR3 nucleotide sequence: TGTGCCAGTAGCAGCCTTTGGACGGACAGTTATGGCTACACCTTC. Protein product: CASSSLWTDSYGYTF. Combining the CDR3 with reference TRBV19 and TRBJ1-2 gives the whole variable domain DGGITQSPKYLFRKEGQNVTLSCEQNLNHDAMYWYRQDPGQGLRLIYYSQIVNDFQKGDIAEGYSVSREKKESFPLTVTSAQKNPTAFYLCASSSLWTDSYGYTFGSGTRLTVV.

This chain joins TRBV19 and TRBJ1-5; D gene uncertain. Trimming shortened V by 5 bases and J by 7 bases, and 6 bases separated the two germline ends. The germline CDR1 and CDR2 sequences are LNHDA and SQIVND (reference sequence). CDR3 size: 11 residues. CDR3 region: CASSAGQPQHF. The CDR3 nucleotides are TGTGCCAGTAGTGCCGGACAGCCCCAGCATTTT.

The sample holds many counts of this clonotype. This chain links TRBV25-1 with TRBJ1-2; TRBD1 matches at 8 bases. The CDR3 contains 15 residues. V gave up 3 bases and J gave up 5 bases; unmatched junction bases: 8. The V gene's germline CDR1 is MGHDK and CDR2 SYGVNS. The CDR3: CASSDPGDRTYGYTF. The CDR3 coding sequence is TGTGCCAGCAGTGACCCAGGGGACAGGACTTATGGCTACACCTTC.

The rearrangement uses TRBV7-9 and TRBJ2-7; D possibly corresponds to TRBD2 (5 bases). The CDR3 runs 13 residues. Germline CDR1 reads SEHNR; CDR2 reads FQNEAQ (reference sequence). V was pared by 8 bases and J by 4 bases, with 15 bases between. CDR3 in DNA: TGTGCCAGCCGCGGGTCCCCCACATACGAGCAGTACTTC. It translates to CASRGSPTYEQYF. The variable domain in full, with the rest retrieved from reference TRBV7-9 and TRBJ2-7, is DTGVSQNPRHKITKRGQNVTFRCDPISEHNRLYWYRQTLGQGPEFLTYFQNEAQLEKSRLLSDRFSAERPKGSFSTLEIQRTEQGDSAMYLCASRGSPTYEQYFGPGTRLTVT.

DNA of the CDR3: TGTGCCAGCAGCCTCGGACAGGCCACACTCTACGAGCAGTACTTC. Translated: CASSLGQATLYEQYF. This chain links TRBV12-3 or TRBV12-4 with TRBJ2-7; 7 positions agree with TRBD1. The CDR3 runs to 15 residues. With V trimmed by 6 bases and J by 3 bases, 11 bases remained unmatched.

V is TRBV7-8 and J is TRBJ1-1; TRBD1 aligns across 8 bases. Germline CDR1 reads SGHVS; CDR2 reads FQNEAQ. The CDR3 covers 16 residues. V was pared by 5 bases and J by 3 bases, with 11 bases of the junction left unmatched. In DNA, the CDR3 is TGTGCCAGCAGCCAATCCCAGGGGGCGATGGACACTGAAGCTTTCTTT. Translation: CASSQSQGAMDTEAFF.

The rearrangement links TRBV7-9 to TRBJ2-5, with 7 bases that match TRBD1. V lost 1 base and J lost 5; bases outside the gene matches: 7. Germline V gene sequence: CDR1 SEHNR, CDR2 FQNEAQ (reference sequence). The CDR3 length is 15 residues. CDR3 region: CASSLEGTALETQYF. The CDR3 DNA sequence: TGTGCCAGCAGCTTAGAGGGGACAGCCTTGGAGACCCAGTACTTC.

A few counts support this clonotype. A read error may produce the germline difference seen at one junction end. V and J are TRBV5-1 and TRBJ1-3; D uncertain. The CDR3 runs to 14 residues. Germline V gene lookup returns CDR1 SGHRS and CDR2 YFSETQ. This chain's CDR3 is CASSLGSSGNTVYF. CDR3 DNA: TGCGCCAGCAGCTTGGGGAGCTCTGGAAACACCGTATATTTT. The full variable domain, its missing parts supplied by reference TRBV5-1 and TRBJ1-3, is KAGVTQTPRYLIKTRGQQVTLSCSPISGHRSVSWYQQTPGQGLQFLFEYFSETQRNKGNFPGRFSGRQFSNSRSEMNVSTLELGDSALYLCASSLGSSGNTVYFGEGSWLTVV.

The chain links TRBV29-1 to TRBJ2-7; 8 positions match TRBD1. The J call may be in error: the DNA end matches TRBJ2-5 better. The germline gives CDR1 SQVTM, CDR2 ANQGSEA. The CDR3 extends over 14 amino acids. The CDR3 sequence is CSVGQGAWEETQYF. The CDR3 bases are TGCAGCGTTGGCCAGGGGGCCTGGGAAGAGACCCAGTACTTC.

The rearrangement links TRBV15 to TRBJ1-1; D unresolved. Germline CDR1 LNHNV, CDR2 YYDKDF (reference sequence). Trimming took 3 bases from V and 7 from J, leaving 15 bases between them. This CDR3 has 14 residues. The CDR3, as DNA: TGTGCCACCAGCAGGGGTGAAGCTCTTCTTGAAGCTTTCTTT. Translation: CATSRGEALLEAFF.

The V call is TRBV7-9, the J call TRBJ1-5; TRBD1 might be the D (5 bases). The length of the CDR3 is 17 residues. Trimming removed 1 base from V and 1 base from J, with 14 bases in between. Looked up from germline, CDR1 is SEHNR and CDR2 is FQNEAQ (reference sequence). CDR3 protein: CASSLVMGDLSNQPQHF. CDR3 bases: TGTGCCAGCAGCTTAGTAATGGGGGATCTGAGCAATCAGCCCCAGCATTTT.